The 17 T cell receptor beta chains reported below all come from one sample, sequenced in a study of blood T cell repertoires in COVID-19. The data were produced by immunoSEQ multiplex PCR, yet TCRdb's version contains in-frame clones alone and is incomplete. The table has roughly 250,000 clones, about 91% seen once. The sequenced material came from PBMCs or T cells enriched from blood (not recorded which). These receptors were taken from a woman between 40 and 55 years old with acute COVID-19.

The chain carries TRBV7-9 and TRBJ2-1, with 10 bases fitting TRBD2. The CDR3 runs 15 residues. CDR1 SEHNR and CDR2 FQNEAQ come from the germline V gene (reference sequence). V lost 2 bases, J lost 7 bases, and 5 bases stayed unmatched. The CDR3 DNA is TGTGCCAGCAGCTTATTAGCGGGAGGAATGAATGAGCAGTTCTTC. This encodes CASSLLAGGMNEQFF. The full variable domain, rest sourced from reference TRBV7-9 and TRBJ2-1, is DTGVSQNPRHKITKRGQNVTFRCDPISEHNRLYWYRQTLGQGPEFLTYFQNEAQLEKSRLLSDRFSAERPKGSFSTLEIQRTEQGDSAMYLCASSLLAGGMNEQFFGPGTRLTVL.

The V call is TRBV27, the J call TRBJ1-4; D might be TRBD1 (6 bases). The CDR3 runs 13 residues. V lost 9 bases and J 4 bases, leaving 12 bases between the germline ends. The V gene's germline CDR1 is MNHEY and CDR2 SMNVEV (reference sequence). CDR3 sequence: CASKGHINEKLFF. CDR3 in DNA: TGTGCCAGTAAGGGACACATTAATGAAAAACTGTTTTTT. The full variable domain, rest sourced from reference TRBV27 and TRBJ1-4, is EAQVTQNPRYLITVTGKKLTVTCSQNMNHEYMSWYRQDPGLGLRQIYYSMNVEVTDKGDVPEGYKVSRKEKRNFPLILESPSPNQTSLYFCASKGHINEKLFFGSGTQLSVL.

The gene calls are TRBV27 and TRBJ2-3; 7 bases map to TRBD1. Trimming at V came to 10 bases and at J to 1 base, leaving 5 bases not matched to a gene. The CDR3 spans 13 residues. CDR1 and CDR2 from the germline V gene are MNHEY and SMNVEV (reference sequence). CDR3 DNA: TGTGCCACCTGCGGACAGGGCACAGATACGCAGTATTTT. Encoded protein: CATCGQGTDTQYF.

The chain recombines TRBV29-1 with TRBJ2-2, with a weak D call TRBD2 (6 bases). The V gene lost 5 bases and the J gene lost 4 bases, with 14 bases spanning the gap. Germline V gene sequence: CDR1 SQVTM, CDR2 ANQGSEA. The CDR3 extends over 14 amino acids. CDR3 DNA sequence: TGCAGCGTTCGGACGGGACTTACCACCGGGGAGCTGTTTTTT. Translating it yields CSVRTGLTTGELFF.

The chain couples TRBV2 to TRBJ1-5; no firm D call. This CDR3 is 13 amino acids long. Trimming cost V 8 bases and J 3 bases, with 11 bases left between them. Germline V gene lookup returns CDR1 SNHLY and CDR2 FYNNEI. CDR3 DNA sequence: TGTGCCAGCCGCGCCGATCACAATCAGCCCCAGCATTTT. This sequence encodes CASRADHNQPQHF.

The J gene is TRBJ2-7, the V gene TRBV2; 11 bases are shared with TRBD2. V dropped 5 bases and J dropped 4; count of bases not matched to a gene: 10. Germline CDR1 is SNHLY and CDR2 is FYNNEI. CDR3 length: 16 amino acids. The CDR3 DNA sequence: TGTGCCAGCAGTTGGATGCCTAGCGGGAGGTGGTACGAGCAGTACTTC. It yields the protein CASSWMPSGRWYEQYF.

The rearrangement joins TRBV4-2 to TRBJ2-1, with 10 bases fitting TRBD2. CDR1 is LGHNA and CDR2 is YNFKEQ in the germline V gene. The CDR3 has 16 amino acids. V was pared by 2 bases and J by 7 bases, with 8 bases of the junction left unmatched. This CDR3 reads CASSQKLAGDGNEQFF. CDR3 nucleotide sequence: TGTGCCAGCAGCCAAAAGCTAGCGGGAGACGGGAATGAGCAGTTCTTC.

The V and J genes are TRBV3-1 (or the pseudogene TRBV3-2) and TRBJ1-5; no reliable D call. From germline, CDR1 is LGHDT and CDR2 YNNKEL (reference sequence). Trimming stripped 0 bases from V and 6 bases from J, with 6 bases between. The CDR3 contains 13 residues. The CDR3 sequence is CASSQDLSQPQHF. Here the CDR3 DNA reads TGTGCCAGCAGCCAAGATCTTAGTCAGCCCCAGCATTTT.

V and J are TRBV19 and TRBJ2-1; D is unresolved. Germline CDR1 reads LNHDA; CDR2 reads SQIVND (reference sequence). V lost 1 base to trimming and J lost 3 bases, with 7 bases between them. The CDR3 is 14 amino acids. The CDR3 here is CASSIGNNYNEQFF. The CDR3 DNA reads TGTGCCAGTAGTATAGGCAACAACTACAATGAGCAGTTCTTC.

The rearrangement links TRBV7-8 to TRBJ2-3, with 15 bases that match TRBD2. The CDR3 is made up of 20 amino acids. Germline CDR1 is SGHVS and CDR2 is FQNEAQ. J was trimmed by 4 bases and V by 5 bases; bases with no gene match: 16. The CDR3, as DNA: TGTGCCAGCAGCCTCGCCCCCAAGGGACTAGCGGGAGGACTTGCAGATACGCAGTATTTT. Amino acids: CASSLAPKGLAGGLADTQYF.

The CDR3 loop reads CASSHSSGRRYNEQFF. DNA for the CDR3: TGTGCCAGCAGCCACAGTAGCGGGAGACGCTACAATGAGCAGTTCTTC. The chain joins TRBV14 to TRBJ2-1, with 9 bases that match TRBD2. Germline assignment: CDR1 SGHDN and CDR2 FVKESK. V was clipped by 3 bases and J by 3 bases; unmatched bases: 6. This CDR3 contains 16 residues.

This chain uses TRBV5-1 with TRBJ1-2; no definite D call. Looked up from germline, CDR1 is SGHRS and CDR2 is YFSETQ. This CDR3 comprises 15 residues. V was clipped by 0 bases and J by 7 bases, with 16 bases between them. The DNA for the CDR3 is TGCGCCAGCAGCTTGGGGGCAGCCCGATCCGCTGGCTACACCTTC. It specifies CASSLGAARSAGYTF.

J is TRBJ2-7 and V is TRBV27, with D possibly being TRBD2 (5 bases). Germline assignment: CDR1 MNHEY and CDR2 SMNVEV (reference sequence). CDR3 length equals 11 residues. Deletions cut 5 bases from V and 6 bases from J, with 8 bases between. CDR3 region: CASSPGFEQYF. The CDR3 nucleotides are TGTGCCAGCAGTCCGGGGTTCGAGCAGTACTTC.

The gene calls are TRBV9 and TRBJ1-5; 7 bases align to TRBD1. V shed 2 bases, J shed 2 bases, and the junction held 4 bases outside the gene matches. Germline-derived CDR1 and CDR2 are SGDLS and YYNGEE. The CDR3 loop spans 15 amino acids. CDR3 sequence reads: CASSVSGQGNQPQHF. The DNA for the CDR3 is TGTGCCAGCAGCGTTTCCGGACAGGGCAATCAGCCCCAGCATTTT.

The chain uses TRBV10-1 and TRBJ1-2, with D tentatively TRBD1 (6 bases). Trimming took off 2 bases at V and 7 bases at J, with 11 bases between the two ends. The CDR3 loop spans 13 amino acids. From germline, CDR1 is WNHNN and CDR2 SYGVQD (reference sequence). The CDR3 here is CASSENRASGYTF. CDR3 nucleotides: TGCGCCAGCAGTGAGAACAGGGCGAGTGGCTACACCTTC.

The CDR3 DNA follows: TGTGCCAGCAGCTTACGGCCAGGATACACAGATACGCAGTATTTT. Encoded protein: CASSLRPGYTDTQYF. The chain combines TRBV7-8 with TRBJ2-3, with D unresolved. Trimming removed 2 bases at V and 2 bases at J, with 11 bases between. This CDR3 contains 15 residues. The V gene's germline CDR1 is SGHVS and CDR2 FQNEAQ.

The chain couples TRBV5-6 to TRBJ2-1; 9 positions agree with TRBD1. The CDR3 consists of 17 residues. From germline, CDR1 is SGHDT and CDR2 YYEEEE. V dropped 2 bases and J dropped 7; count of bases not matched to a gene: 13. CDR3 region: CASSFSRTGVLYNEQFF. The CDR3 bases are TGTGCCAGCAGCTTTTCTAGGACAGGGGTATTGTATAATGAGCAGTTCTTC.